The 30 T cell receptor beta chains given below trace back to one sample, sequenced in a study of blood T cells in healthy people across ages. A sample-barcoded 5' primer and a J-beta primer mix were used in a second PCR of about 7 to 12 cycles. In TCRdb, the 5' RACE reads were re-called with MiXCR into one record per CDR3 protein. In the table there are over a million distinct CDR3 sequences, 42% of which are singletons. What was sequenced was blood. The receptor set was obtained from a woman aged 18-29 years in good health.

The V and J genes are TRBV20-1 and TRBJ1-4; D not resolved. Trimming took 6 bases from V and 0 from J, leaving 8 bases between them. The CDR3 is 13 residues long. The germline gives CDR1 DFQATT, CDR2 SNEGSKA (reference sequence). The CDR3, as DNA: TGCAGTGCAACGGGATCAACTAATGAAAAACTGTTTTTT. Encoded protein: CSATGSTNEKLFF.

The chain links TRBV7-2 to TRBJ2-3; D call uncertain. Per the germline V gene, CDR1 is SGHTA and CDR2 is FQGNSA. V lost 4 bases and J 2 bases, leaving 7 bases between the germline ends. This CDR3 contains 13 residues. The DNA for the CDR3 is TGTGCCAGCAGCTGGGAAAACACAGATACGCAGTATTTT. As protein: CASSWENTDTQYF.

This clonotype showed up just a few times. The chain recombines TRBV10-3 with TRBJ2-7; TRBD2 might be the D (6 bases). Per the germline V gene, CDR1 is ENHRY and CDR2 is SYGVKD. V was clipped by 10 bases and J by 0 bases, with 16 bases between them. This CDR3 comprises 14 residues. The CDR3 DNA is TGTGCCACCTCGGGGCTAGCGTTCTCCTACGAGCAGTACTTC. Translated: CATSGLAFSYEQYF.

The genes are TRBV5-1 and TRBJ1-2, with D maybe TRBD1 (5 bases). Trimming removed 8 bases at V and 6 bases at J, with 20 bases between. From germline, CDR1 is SGHRS and CDR2 YFSETQ. This CDR3 region has 14 residues. The DNA of the CDR3 is TGCGCCAGTACCGAAATAGGACTGGGACATGGCTACACCTTC. Translation gives CASTEIGLGHGYTF.

On this clonotype: This may be a read error, as it is one base from a much larger clone. This chain uses TRBV28 with TRBJ2-7, with no clear D. The CDR3 loop spans 13 amino acids. In germline, CDR1 is MDHEN, CDR2 SYDVKM. The CDR3 reads CAGSFSGPYEQYF. The DNA of the CDR3 is TGTGCCGGCAGTTTTTCTGGGCCCTACGAGCAGTACTTC.

This clonotype was found once. The rearrangement uses TRBV20-1 and TRBJ2-3, with 7 positions matching TRBD1. Germline-derived CDR1 and CDR2 are DFQATT and SNEGSKA (reference sequence). J lost 4 bases, V lost 6 bases, and 13 bases had no gene match. This CDR3 has 15 residues. This CDR3 reads CSARQSQGLADTQYF. CDR3 in DNA: TGCAGTGCCCGCCAATCACAGGGGTTGGCAGATACGCAGTATTTT.

V usage is TRBV5-1 and J usage is TRBJ1-1; D call uncertain. The germline gives CDR1 SGHRS, CDR2 YFSETQ. The V and J ends lost 4 bases and 3 bases respectively, with 16 bases between them. The CDR3 is 15 residues long. DNA for the CDR3: TGCGCCAGCAGCCGCCTTAGGCAGACGGACACTGAAGCTTTCTTT. Translation: CASSRLRQTDTEAFF.

The gene calls are TRBV28 and TRBJ2-5; 12 bases line up with TRBD2. V shed 6 bases, J shed 5 bases, and the junction held 4 bases outside the gene matches. Germline V lookup: CDR1 MDHEN, CDR2 SYDVKM. The CDR3 has 14 amino acids. The CDR3 sequence: CASSSTSGGETQYF. CDR3 nucleotides: TGTGCCAGCAGCTCAACTAGCGGGGGGGAGACCCAGTACTTC.

The genes are TRBV4-1 and TRBJ2-7, with 10 nucleotides matching TRBD1. Germline assignment: CDR1 MGHRA and CDR2 YSYEKL. CDR3 length: 16 amino acids. V lost 0 bases and J lost 6; bases outside the gene matches: 8. The CDR3 nucleotides are TGCGCCAGCAGCCAAGAAGGTGGGGACAGGGGTATCGAGCAGTACTTC. This gives the protein CASSQEGGDRGIEQYF.

J is TRBJ2-1 and V is TRBV5-1, with a weak D call TRBD1 (5 bases). Deletions cut 0 bases from V and 6 bases from J, with 13 bases between. This CDR3 spans 15 amino acids. CDR1 is SGHRS, CDR2 YFSETQ, per germline. The CDR3 region is CASSLVQGGLNEQFF. The CDR3 DNA is TGCGCCAGCAGCTTGGTCCAGGGCGGTCTCAATGAGCAGTTCTTC.

This clonotype was observed a handful of times. This rearrangement joins TRBV11-2 to TRBJ2-1; 8 bases are a match to TRBD2. CDR3 length equals 14 residues. With 2 bases clipped from V and 9 bases from J, the junction kept 6 bases outside the gene matches. Germline CDR1 is SGHAT and CDR2 is FQNNGV. CDR3 sequence: CASSLRGGPIEQFF. The CDR3, as DNA: TGTGCCAGCAGCTTACGGGGGGGGCCGATTGAGCAGTTCTTC. The full variable domain, with the rest looked up from reference TRBV11-2 and TRBJ2-1, is EAGVAQSPRYKIIEKRQSVAFWCNPISGHATLYWYQQILGQGPKLLIQFQNNGVVDDSQLPKDRFSAERLKGVDSTLKIQPAKLEDSAVYLCASSLRGGPIEQFFGPGTRLTVL.

V gene TRBV10-3 combines with J gene TRBJ2-5; D is uncertain. This CDR3 region has 15 residues. CDR1 is ENHRY and CDR2 is SYGVKD in the germline V gene. V lost 3 bases and J 2 bases, leaving 13 bases between the germline ends. CDR3 in DNA: TGTGCCATCAGTGAAGGCGGCTGGGGACAAGAGACCCAGTACTTC. It translates to CAISEGGWGQETQYF.

This chain uses TRBV7-8 with TRBJ2-5, with D perhaps TRBD1 (5 bases). The V gene lost 5 bases and the J gene lost 3 bases, with 16 bases spanning the gap. The CDR3 loop spans 15 amino acids. From germline, CDR1 is SGHVS and CDR2 FQNEAQ. In nucleotides, the CDR3 is TGTGCCAGCAGCACCCATGGGGCTCTTAAAGAGACCCAGTACTTC. It codes for CASSTHGALKETQYF.

V gene TRBV13 combines with J gene TRBJ2-5; D is perhaps TRBD2 (6 bases). Deletions cut 5 bases from V and 11 bases from J, with 24 bases between. CDR3 size: 15 residues. CDR1 and CDR2 (germline): PRHDT, FYEKMQ (reference sequence). The CDR3: CASSVYREGGDEQYF. In DNA form, the CDR3 reads TGTGCCAGCAGCGTCTACCGGGAAGGAGGGGATGAGCAGTACTTC.

In its sample, this clonotype was seen a few times. The V call is TRBV27, the J call TRBJ2-5, with D possibly TRBD1 on 6 matching bases. With the DNA end fitting TRBJ2-7 better, the J assignment may be wrong. The CDR3 has 13 amino acids. Germline CDR1 and CDR2: MNHEY and SMNVEV (reference sequence). The CDR3 region has the DNA TGTGCCAGCAGTTTAATGGGGGCAAACGAGCAGTACTTC. Its protein product is CASSLMGANEQYF.

The chain links TRBV20-1 to TRBJ2-1, with 9 bases fitting TRBD2. Judging by the DNA end, TRBJ2-7 fits better; the J call may be wrong. CDR3 length: 16 residues. The germline V gene has CDR1 DFQATT and CDR2 SNEGSKA (reference sequence). Here the CDR3 reads CSARDYSGSSYNEQYF. The CDR3 DNA reads TGCAGTGCTAGAGACTATAGCGGGAGCTCCTACAATGAGCAGTACTTC.

This chain links TRBV30 with TRBJ2-7; D perhaps matches TRBD1 (6 bases). Germline V gene lookup returns CDR1 GTSNPN and CDR2 SVGIG (reference sequence). With 0 bases removed from V and 4 bases from J, the gap between germline ends came to 13 bases. CDR3 length: 14 residues. The CDR3 is CAWSVLTGKYEQYF. In DNA form, the CDR3 reads TGTGCCTGGAGTGTTCTTACAGGGAAATACGAGCAGTACTTC.

The chain carries TRBV12-3 or TRBV12-4 and TRBJ1-4; no clear D. The ends were cut back, 5 bases at V and 3 bases at J, with 19 bases in the middle. This CDR3 spans 17 amino acids. CDR3 sequence reads: CASSPAGRGWANEKLFF. In DNA form, the CDR3 reads TGTGCCAGCAGTCCCGCCGGACGTGGATGGGCTAATGAAAAACTGTTTTTT.

This rearrangement joins TRBV4-1 to TRBJ1-4; D not resolved. Germline values: CDR1 MGHRA, CDR2 YSYEKL. The CDR3 consists of 15 residues. Trimming took 5 bases from V and 0 from J, leaving 10 bases between them. Here the CDR3 reads CASSEGESTNEKLFF. In DNA, the CDR3 is TGCGCCAGCAGCGAGGGCGAGTCAACTAATGAAAAACTGTTTTTT.

In this sample, this clonotype turned up a few times. This rearrangement joins TRBV20-1 to TRBJ1-6; D gene uncertain. This CDR3 is built from 13 residues. Trimming took 3 bases from V and 7 from J, leaving 10 bases between them. Germline V gene data show CDR1 as DFQATT and CDR2 as SNEGSKA (reference sequence). The CDR3 DNA follows: TGCAGTGCTAGTCCCATGTCGAATTCACCCCTCCACTTT. Translation gives CSASPMSNSPLHF.

As concerns this clonotype: This may stem from a read error, because a much larger clone lies one nucleotide away. The V and J genes are TRBV3-1 and TRBJ2-7, with D maybe TRBD2 (5 bases). The germline CDR1 and CDR2 sequences are LGHDT and YNNKEL (reference sequence). CDR3 length: 14 amino acids. With 2 bases removed from V and 2 bases from J, the gap between germline ends came to 10 bases. The CDR3 DNA reads TGTGCCAGCAGCCAACTAGGGCGGGCCTACGAGCAGTACTTC. This encodes CASSQLGRAYEQYF.

This chain joins TRBV19 and TRBJ2-1; a weak D match, TRBD2 (7 bases). Trimming stripped 9 bases from V and 4 bases from J, with 25 bases between. The CDR3 consists of 17 residues. The germline V gene has CDR1 LNHDA and CDR2 SQIVND (reference sequence). The CDR3 DNA is TGTGCCAGACCTAAAAAGGGGGGGGACTTGCAGTACAATGAGCAGTTCTTC. Its translation is CARPKKGGDLQYNEQFF.

The CDR3: CASSLDSVQKTQFF. In DNA form, the CDR3 reads TGCGCCAGCAGCTTGGACTCGGTTCAGAAGACCCAGTTCTTC. V gene TRBV4-3 combines with J gene TRBJ2-1, with D possibly matching TRBD2 (5 bases). The V end lost 5 bases, the J end lost 13 bases, and 21 bases lay between the germline ends. From germline, CDR1 is LGHNA and CDR2 YSLEER. The CDR3 is 14 residues long.

The chain employs TRBV29-1 and TRBJ2-1, with D perhaps given as TRBD1 or TRBD2 (6 bases each). The V end lost 2 bases, the J end lost 10 bases, and 18 bases lay between the germline ends. The CDR3 sequence is 14 residues long. The germline V gene encodes CDR1 SQVTM and CDR2 ANQGSEA. The chain's CDR3 is CSVEFGGPSYEQFF. As DNA, the CDR3 is TGCAGCGTTGAATTCGGGGGCCCTTCCTACGAGCAGTTCTTC.

This chain connects TRBV27 to TRBJ2-5; D ambiguous. Germline V lookup: CDR1 MNHEY, CDR2 SMNVEV (reference sequence). Trimming took 5 bases from V and 1 from J, leaving 14 bases between them. The CDR3 is 15 amino acids. CDR3 DNA sequence: TGTGCCAGCAGTAAGGACGCGAACGTCCAAGAGACCCAGTACTTC. Its translation: CASSKDANVQETQYF.

The chain carries TRBV6-6 and TRBJ1-2; D may be TRBD1 (5 bases). The V end lost 4 bases, the J end lost 6 bases, and 9 bases lay between the germline ends. This CDR3 has 12 amino acids. Germline V gene sequence: CDR1 MNHNY, CDR2 SVGAGI (reference sequence). CDR3 sequence (DNA): TGTGCCAGCAGTTGGGGGGTAGATGGCTACACCTTC. Translated, it gives CASSWGVDGYTF.

CDR3 sequence: CASSERDRLYNEQFF. In DNA form, the CDR3 reads TGTGCCAGCAGTGAACGGGACAGACTATACAATGAGCAGTTCTTC. The chain employs TRBV6-1 and TRBJ2-1; 7 bases fit TRBD1. The CDR3 runs to 15 residues. Germline CDR1 MNHNS, CDR2 SASEGT. The ends lost 2 bases at V and 4 bases at J; junction bases unmatched: 5.

This clonotype turned up a few times. This chain uses TRBV9 with TRBJ2-1; 7 bases agree with TRBD1. Looked up from germline, CDR1 is SGDLS and CDR2 is YYNGEE. With 4 bases clipped from V and 1 base from J, the junction kept 8 bases outside the gene matches. This CDR3 contains 16 residues. Written as DNA, the CDR3 is TGTGCCAGCAGCCTCAGGGGGACGGCATCCTACAATGAGCAGTTCTTC. Protein: CASSLRGTASYNEQFF. Supplemented by reference TRBV9 and TRBJ2-1, the full variable domain reads DSGVTQTPKHLITATGQRVTLRCSPRSGDLSVYWYQQSLDQGLQFLIQYYNGEERAKGNILERFSAQQFPDLHSELNLSSLELGDSALYFCASSLRGTASYNEQFFGPGTRLTVL.

The CDR3 DNA sequence: TGTGCCAGCTCACCACCGCGGGAAGATAGCAATCAGCCCCAGCATTTT. Its protein is CASSPPREDSNQPQHF. The chain recombines TRBV18 with TRBJ1-5; D remains unclear. Germline CDR1 is KGHSH and CDR2 is LQKENI. Trimming took 0 bases from V and 0 from J, leaving 9 bases between them. The CDR3 has 16 amino acids.

This clonotype was seen more than once but under ten times. The chain couples TRBV4-2 to TRBJ2-3; 7 positions match TRBD2. This CDR3 region has 18 residues. Germline V gene data show CDR1 as LGHNA and CDR2 as YNFKEQ. J was trimmed by 2 bases and V by 2 bases; bases with no gene match: 13. The CDR3 spells CASSQSRGPGGDTDTQYF. The CDR3 region has the DNA TGTGCCAGCAGCCAAAGTCGTGGGCCTGGGGGGGACACAGATACGCAGTATTTT.